Listed below are T cell receptor beta chains from one sample, sequenced in a study of T cell repertoires in cytomegalovirus infection. The antigens of these receptors remain unknown. From the reads, TCRdb called clonotypes with MiXCR, one entry per CDR3 protein. The data show 750,000 to 950,000 distinct CDR3 sequences, 29% seen once. The sample here was cultured CD8+ T cells from PBMCs, taken from culture after CMV antigen stimulation. The receptors derive from a human donor in good health (CMV status not recorded). Some clones in this sample may be carry-over from other donors' samples. CDR3s include the opening cysteine and the closing phenylalanine or tryptophan. Fields, in order: clone size, D gene, J gene, V gene, CDR3 DNA, CDR3 protein. The D gene is left open where the match is weak. For some rows the clone size is stated as once, few or many, or as a class when expanded; others skip it.

- - TRBJ2-2 TRBV6-5 TGTGCCAGCAGTTATAAGGACTCTGGGGAGCTGTTTTTT CASSYKDSGELFF
- TRBD2 TRBJ2-1 TRBV5-1 TGCGCCAGCATCGGGACTAGCGGGGACGGGAATGAGCAGTTCTTC CASIGTSGDGNEQFF
- TRBD1 TRBJ2-6 TRBV14 TGTGCCAGCAGCCAAGATTTTCGGACAGGCCCGTGGACCTCTGGGGCCAACGTCCTGACTTTC CASSQDFRTGPWTSGANVLTF
few - TRBJ2-5 TRBV29-1 TGCAGCGTTATCAGCGGCGGGACCCAGTACTTC CSVISGGTQYF
- - TRBJ1-5 TRBV2 TGTGCCAGCAGTGAAGGAATAAGCAATCAGCCCCAGCATTTT CASSEGISNQPQHF
few - TRBJ1-1 TRBV6-1 TGTGCCAGCAGTCCGCGGGACGGGAACACTGAAGCTTTCTTT CASSPRDGNTEAFF
- - TRBJ2-2 TRBV6-5 TGTGCCAGCAGTTACACCCTCGGGGAGCTGTTTTTT CASSYTLGELFF
- - TRBJ2-7 TRBV10-3 TGTGCCATCAGCGAAGACGGCTACGAGCAGTACTTC CAISEDGYEQYF
- - TRBJ1-1 TRBV4-2 TGTGCCAGCAGCCAGGCCGGGCCAACTGAAGCTTTCTTT CASSQAGPTEAFF
- - TRBJ1-1 TRBV2 TGTGCCAGCAAGGACCCAGAAGGGTCATACACTGAAGCTTTCTTT CASKDPEGSYTEAFF
few - TRBJ2-7 TRBV7-6 TGTGCCAGCAGCTCACGTTCGGGCAGTTTCTACGAGCAGTACTTC CASSSRSGSFYEQYF
few - TRBJ1-6 TRBV19 TGTGCCAGTAGTATATTCCTCCAGGGTCAGGGGAATTCACCCCTCCACTTT CASSIFLQGQGNSPLHF
few TRBD2 TRBJ2-2 TRBV7-6 TGTGCCACGAAGGGAGGGTCCGGGGAGCTGTTTTTT CATKGGSGELFF
- - TRBJ2-1 TRBV13 TGTGCCAGCAGCTCCCCCCCTTCCGAGGATAGCTCCTACAATGAGCAGTTCTTC CASSSPPSEDSSYNEQFF
- - TRBJ1-3 TRBV12-3/TRBV12-4 TGTGCCAGCAGTCCGCCGGGCACCGTCCGGGTCTGGGGAAACACCATATATTTT CASSPPGTVRVWGNTIYF
many TRBD2 TRBJ2-1 TRBV7-2 TGTGCCAGCAGCACAGCGGGGGGGCCTCTTTCCAATGAGCAGTTCTTC CASSTAGGPLSNEQFF
many TRBD2 TRBJ2-4 TRBV7-9 TGTGCCAGCAGCCATAGCGGGGGGGCCAAAAACATTCAGTACTTC CASSHSGGAKNIQYF
- - TRBJ1-5 TRBV28 TGTGCCAGTTTAAACAGGGCTAGGGCCAATCAGCCCCAGCATTTT CASLNRARANQPQHF
- - TRBJ2-5 TRBV7-9 TGTGCCAGCAGCCCCCTAGGCTGGGAGACCCAGTACTTC CASSPLGWETQYF
- - TRBJ2-5 TRBV7-3 TGTGCCAGCAGCTCGCGAGGTTTGGACGGCCCCCAAGAGACCCAGTACTTC CASSSRGLDGPQETQYF
- TRBD1 TRBJ2-2 TRBV27 TGTGCCAGCAGTTTCCCGTCGGGGACAGGGGTTATCGGGGAGCTGTTTTTT CASSFPSGTGVIGELFF
- - TRBJ2-7 TRBV7-8 TGTGCCAGCAGCTTAGAGACGCGGAGCTCCTACGAGCAGTACTTC CASSLETRSSYEQYF
- TRBD2 TRBJ2-1 TRBV20-1 TGCAGTGCTAGCACCCTGGGACTAGCGGTTAACAATGAGCAGTTCTTC CSASTLGLAVNNEQFF
few - TRBJ1-6 TRBV15 TGTGCCACCAGCCCGCCGGGTCGGAATTCACCCCTCCACTTT CATSPPGRNSPLHF
many TRBD1 TRBJ2-7 TRBV7-6 TGTGCCAGCAGCCCCAGACAGGGAGCCTACGAGCAGTACTTC CASSPRQGAYEQYF
- - TRBJ1-5 TRBV24-1 TGTGCCACCCCCAGGACCTGCAATGGGTATAGCAATCAGCCCCAGCATTTT CATPRTCNGYSNQPQHF
- TRBD1 TRBJ1-6 TRBV4-1 TGCGCCAGCAGCCAAGATAAAACAGGGGATAATTCACCCCTCCACTTT CASSQDKTGDNSPLHF
few - TRBJ2-6 TRBV29-1 TGCAGCGGGGCGACGGGGGCCAACGTCCTGACTTTC CSGATGANVLTF
- - TRBJ2-1 TRBV19 TGTGCCAGTAGTATAGGGGGGGGCCACTACAATGAGCAGTTCTTC CASSIGGGHYNEQFF